This TCR beta chain was profiled in a study of cytotoxic CD8 clonotypes in ibrutinib-treated CLL. V was pared by 0 bases and J by 2 bases, with 11 bases between. The germline gives CDR1 MGHRA, CDR2 YSYEKL. The CDR3 loop spans 15 amino acids. The table came from immunoSEQ multiplex PCR; TCRdb's copy has only in-frame clones and leaves some out. The table shows tens of thousands of clones, with roughly 77% occurring only once. The starting material was PBMCs, obtained after 12 months of ibrutinib treatment. The sequence was obtained from a human donor with chronic lymphocytic leukemia. The V gene is TRBV4-1, the J gene TRBJ2-7, with TRBD2 as a possible D gene (5 bases). The CDR3 nucleotides are TGCGCCAGCAGCCAAGAGGTAGAGCGGACCTACGAGCAGTACTTC. This codes for CASSQEVERTYEQYF.